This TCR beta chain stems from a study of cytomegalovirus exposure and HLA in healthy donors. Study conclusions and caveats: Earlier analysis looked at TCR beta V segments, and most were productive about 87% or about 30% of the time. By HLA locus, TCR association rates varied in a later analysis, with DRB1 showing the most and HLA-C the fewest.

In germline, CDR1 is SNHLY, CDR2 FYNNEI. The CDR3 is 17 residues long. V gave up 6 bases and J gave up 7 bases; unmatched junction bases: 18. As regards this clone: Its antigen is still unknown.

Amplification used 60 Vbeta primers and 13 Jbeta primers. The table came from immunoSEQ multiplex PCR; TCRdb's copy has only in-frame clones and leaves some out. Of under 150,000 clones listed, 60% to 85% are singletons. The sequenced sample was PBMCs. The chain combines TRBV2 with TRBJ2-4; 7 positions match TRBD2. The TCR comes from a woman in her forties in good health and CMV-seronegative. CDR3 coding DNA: TGTGCCAGCAGAAATCCTATGGGGGGGGGAGTTGATAACATTCAGTACTTC. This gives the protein CASRNPMGGGVDNIQYF.